This T cell receptor (beta chain) was retrieved from a study of T cell clones after liver transplantation. Looking at the study overall: In this trial, immunosuppression withdrawal was attempted within 2 years of liver transplant.

The CDR3 is 16 residues long. CDR1 and CDR2 (germline): SGHTA, FQGTGA. With V trimmed by 1 base and J by 5 bases, 6 bases remained unmatched. On this clone: No antigen is known for it.

Profiled with immunoSEQ multiplex PCR; TCRdb holds only in-frame clones, not every one. Of around 110,000 clones listed, 90% were seen once; the top ten hold roughly 0.83%. Broader study findings: Small, mixed patient groups and varying post-transplant times limit these conclusions.

The sequencing used CD4+ T cells from blood, collected 12 months after liver transplant. J is TRBJ2-1 and V is TRBV7-3, with TRBD2 matching over 9 bases. This clonotype was obtained from a human patient who received a liver transplant. Part of the T cells may come from the graft donor. The CDR3 region is CASSLISGSTHNEQFF. The CDR3 DNA reads TGTGCCAGCAGCTTAATTAGCGGGAGTACCCACAATGAGCAGTTCTTC. The whole variable domain, remainder taken from reference TRBV7-3 and TRBJ2-1, is GAGVSQTPSNKVTEKGKYVELRCDPISGHTALYWYRQSLGQGPEFLIYFQGTGAADDSGLPNDRFFAVRPEGSVSTLKIQRTERGDSAVYLCASSLISGSTHNEQFFGPGTRLTVL.